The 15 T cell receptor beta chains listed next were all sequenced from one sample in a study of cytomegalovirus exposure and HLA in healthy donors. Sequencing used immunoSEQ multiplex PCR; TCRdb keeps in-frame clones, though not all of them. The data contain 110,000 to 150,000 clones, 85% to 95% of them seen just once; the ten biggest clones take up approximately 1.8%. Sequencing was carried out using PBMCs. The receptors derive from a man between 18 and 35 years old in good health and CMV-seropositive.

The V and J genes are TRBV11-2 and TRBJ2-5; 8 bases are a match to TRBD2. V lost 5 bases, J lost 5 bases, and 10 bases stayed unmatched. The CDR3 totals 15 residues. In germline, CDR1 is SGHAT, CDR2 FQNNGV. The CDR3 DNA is TGTGCCAGCAGCCTATTGAGCGGGAGCGGGGAGACCCAGTACTTC. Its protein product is CASSLLSGSGETQYF.

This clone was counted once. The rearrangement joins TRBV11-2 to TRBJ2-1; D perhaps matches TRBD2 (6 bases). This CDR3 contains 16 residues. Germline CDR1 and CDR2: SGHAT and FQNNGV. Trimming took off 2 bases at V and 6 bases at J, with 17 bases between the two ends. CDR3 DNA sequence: TGTGCCAGCAGCTTACTCCCCGGGAGTTACGGCAATGAGCAGTTCTTC. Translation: CASSLLPGSYGNEQFF.

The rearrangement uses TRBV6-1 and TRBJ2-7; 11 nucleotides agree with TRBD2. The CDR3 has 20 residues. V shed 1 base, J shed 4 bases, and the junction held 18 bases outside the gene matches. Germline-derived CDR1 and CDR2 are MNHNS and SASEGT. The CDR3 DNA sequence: TGTGCCAGCAGTGAAGACATTGGGGGACTAGCGGCACTACAGGGGTACGAGCAGTACTTC. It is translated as CASSEDIGGLAALQGYEQYF.

The CDR3 DNA sequence: TGCGCCAGCAGCTTGAATGAGGGCTACGAGCAGTACTTC. Its translation is CASSLNEGYEQYF. This rearrangement joins TRBV5-1 to TRBJ2-7, with TRBD2 as a possible D gene (5 bases). V was pared by 1 base and J by 3 bases, with 8 bases between. The germline V gene encodes CDR1 SGHRS and CDR2 YFSETQ. This CDR3 region has 13 residues. Filled out from reference TRBV5-1 and TRBJ2-7, the complete variable domain reads KAGVTQTPRYLIKTRGQQVTLSCSPISGHRSVSWYQQTPGQGLQFLFEYFSETQRNKGNFPGRFSGRQFSNSRSEMNVSTLELGDSALYLCASSLNEGYEQYFGPGTRLTVT.

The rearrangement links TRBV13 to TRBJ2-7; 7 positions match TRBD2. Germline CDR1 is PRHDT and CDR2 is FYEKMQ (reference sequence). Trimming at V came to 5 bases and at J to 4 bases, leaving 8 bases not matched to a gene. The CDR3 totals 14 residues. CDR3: CASSPTMGGYEQYF. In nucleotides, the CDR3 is TGTGCCAGCAGCCCCACTATGGGGGGGTACGAGCAGTACTTC.

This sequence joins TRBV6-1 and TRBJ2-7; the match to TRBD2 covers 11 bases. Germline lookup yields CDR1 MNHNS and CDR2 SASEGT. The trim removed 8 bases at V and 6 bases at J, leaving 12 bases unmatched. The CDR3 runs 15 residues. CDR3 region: CASSPGTSGRGEQYF. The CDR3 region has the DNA TGTGCCAGCTCCCCTGGTACTAGCGGGAGAGGCGAGCAGTACTTC.

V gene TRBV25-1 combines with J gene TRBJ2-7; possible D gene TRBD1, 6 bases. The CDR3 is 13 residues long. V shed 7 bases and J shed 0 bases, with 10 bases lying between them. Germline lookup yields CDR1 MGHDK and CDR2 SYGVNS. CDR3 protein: CASTTGSSYEQYF. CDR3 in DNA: TGTGCCAGCACGACAGGAAGCTCCTACGAGCAGTACTTC.

CDR3 in DNA: TGTGCCAGCAGTCGGGCGGGAGGGACCACAGATACGCAGTATTTT. It specifies CASSRAGGTTDTQYF. This chain connects TRBV25-1 to TRBJ2-3; 9 bases fit TRBD2. Germline lookup yields CDR1 MGHDK and CDR2 SYGVNS. With V trimmed by 5 bases and J by 2 bases, 5 bases remained unmatched. The CDR3 consists of 15 residues.

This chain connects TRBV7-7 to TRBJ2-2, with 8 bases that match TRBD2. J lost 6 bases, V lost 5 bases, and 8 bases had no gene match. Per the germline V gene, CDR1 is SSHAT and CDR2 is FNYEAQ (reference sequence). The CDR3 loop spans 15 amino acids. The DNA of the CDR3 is TGTGCCAGCAGCCCCCGGACTAGCTCGTCCGGGGAGCTGTTTTTT. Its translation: CASSPRTSSSGELFF.

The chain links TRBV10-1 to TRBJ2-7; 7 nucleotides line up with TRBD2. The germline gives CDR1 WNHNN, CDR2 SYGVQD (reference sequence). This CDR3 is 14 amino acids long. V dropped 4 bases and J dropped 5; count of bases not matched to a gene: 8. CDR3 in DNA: TGCGCCAGCAGTGCATCGCGGGAGATCGACGAGCAGTACTTC. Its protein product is CASSASREIDEQYF.

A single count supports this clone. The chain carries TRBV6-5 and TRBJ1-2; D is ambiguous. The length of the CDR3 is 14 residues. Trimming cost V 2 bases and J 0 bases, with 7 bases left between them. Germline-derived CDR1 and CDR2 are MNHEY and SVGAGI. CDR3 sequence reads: CASSYTTANYGYTF. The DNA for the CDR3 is TGTGCCAGCAGTTACACGACTGCTAACTATGGCTACACCTTC.

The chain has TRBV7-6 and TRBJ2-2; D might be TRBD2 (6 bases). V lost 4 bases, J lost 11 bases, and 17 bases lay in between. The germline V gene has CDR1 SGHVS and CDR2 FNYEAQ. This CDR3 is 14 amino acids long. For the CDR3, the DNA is TGTGCCAGCAGCTCACCCGGGAGAGTTTCTGAGCTGTTTTTT. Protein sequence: CASSSPGRVSELFF.

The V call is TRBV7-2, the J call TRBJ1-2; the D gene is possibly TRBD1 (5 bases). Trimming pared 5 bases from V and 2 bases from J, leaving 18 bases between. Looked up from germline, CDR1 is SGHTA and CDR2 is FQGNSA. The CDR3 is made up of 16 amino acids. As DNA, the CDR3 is TGTGCCAGCAGCCCGCTCGCAGCAGGGTCGAACTATGGCTACACCTTC. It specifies CASSPLAAGSNYGYTF.

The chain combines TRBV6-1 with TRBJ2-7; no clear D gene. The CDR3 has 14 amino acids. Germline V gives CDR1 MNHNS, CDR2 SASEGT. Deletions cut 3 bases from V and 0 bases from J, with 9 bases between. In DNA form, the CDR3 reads TGTGCCAGCAGTGAGGTTGGCAGCTCCTACGAGCAGTACTTC. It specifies CASSEVGSSYEQYF.

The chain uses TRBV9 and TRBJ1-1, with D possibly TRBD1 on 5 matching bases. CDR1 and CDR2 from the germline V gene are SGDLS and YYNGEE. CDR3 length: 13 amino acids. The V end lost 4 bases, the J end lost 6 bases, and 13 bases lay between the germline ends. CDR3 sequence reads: CASSQTARAEAFF. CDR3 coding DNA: TGTGCCAGCAGCCAGACGGCCAGGGCTGAAGCTTTCTTT.